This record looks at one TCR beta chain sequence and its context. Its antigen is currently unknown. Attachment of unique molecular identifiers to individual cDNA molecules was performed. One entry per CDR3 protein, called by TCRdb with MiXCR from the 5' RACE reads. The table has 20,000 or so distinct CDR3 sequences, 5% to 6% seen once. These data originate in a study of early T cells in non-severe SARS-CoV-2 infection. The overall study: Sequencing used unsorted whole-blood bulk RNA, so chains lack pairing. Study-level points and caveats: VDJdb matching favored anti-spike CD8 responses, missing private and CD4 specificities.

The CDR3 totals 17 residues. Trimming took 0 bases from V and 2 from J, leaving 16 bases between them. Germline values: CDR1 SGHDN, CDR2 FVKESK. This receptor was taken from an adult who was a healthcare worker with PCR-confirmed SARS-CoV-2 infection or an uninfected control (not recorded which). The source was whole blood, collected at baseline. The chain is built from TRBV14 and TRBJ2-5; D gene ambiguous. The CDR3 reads CASSQERFGFPQETQYF. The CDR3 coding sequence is TGTGCCAGCAGCCAAGAAAGATTCGGGTTTCCACAAGAGACCCAGTACTTC.